The clone carrying this T cell receptor (beta chain) was recorded once. This entry comes from a study of blood T cell repertoires in COVID-19. Background on the study: Samples taken during acute and convalescent COVID-19 were collected in the United States, Italy and Spain. From T cells, B-cell-depleted T cells, or PBMCs came the material, which was cDNA or gDNA.

Original processing notes: Reference gene primer amplification gave estimated nucleated cell counts. Using immunoSEQ multiplex PCR, the repertoire was profiled, and TCRdb retains in-frame clones only, with some absent. V and J calls and clone size follow that table, whereas D and trimming were derived from the DNA. The sample has around 99,000 clones, 70% to 90% seen once. The clonotype was recovered from a man between 35 and 55 years old with active or convalescent COVID-19. The sample consisted of peripheral blood.

The CDR3 protein is CASSLGPISGANVLTF. DNA for the CDR3: TGTGCCAGCAGCTTAGGCCCTATCTCTGGGGCCAACGTCCTGACTTTC. V gene TRBV7-2 combines with J gene TRBJ2-6, with unresolved D. Trimming removed 1 base from V and 0 bases from J, with 7 bases in between. The length of the CDR3 is 16 residues. CDR1 and CDR2 (germline): SGHTA, FQGNSA.